The clone carrying this TCR delta chain was counted between two and nine times. Its antigen remains unknown. Extracted RNA was reverse transcribed into cDNA. CDR3 amplicons came from multiplex PCR with pooled V-gene forward and constant-region reverse primers. TCRdb ran CATT on the multiplex PCR reads. This repertoire shows about 58,000 delta-chain clones, less than 15% found once; its top ten account for about 0.4%. After removal of 0 bases from V and 2 bases from J, the junction contained 19 bases not matched to a gene. Per germline, CDR1 GEAIGNYY and CDR2 EKD. The CDR3 consists of 21 residues. Thymocytes were sorted as CD3+ TCRVdelta1+ TCRVdelta2- after alphabeta T cell depletion. Vdelta1+ thymocyte sorts reached between roughly 98% and 99.6% purity. The record originates from a study of Vδ1+ human thymocytes. General study results and limits: Despite high sort purity, approximately 20% of thymic T cell receptor delta sequences were Vdelta2. Bulk data may be misread because of unexpected Vdelta2 sequences. Thymic TRG and TRD repertoires appeared highly polyclonal.

This sequence originates from a girl under three years old who had congenital heart surgery. Material for sequencing was Vdelta1+ gamma-delta thymocytes from the thymus. Subset indicated: FACS-sorted CD3+ TCRalphabeta- TCRVdelta1+ TCRVdelta2- thymocytes. The chain couples TRDV2 to TRDJ1, with 11 bases aligning to TRDD3. The CDR3 DNA sequence: TGTGCCTGTGACACCCCACACCCTGAACTGGGGGATAAAGCGCGGACCGATAAACTCATCTTT. It is translated as CACDTPHPELGDKARTDKLIF.